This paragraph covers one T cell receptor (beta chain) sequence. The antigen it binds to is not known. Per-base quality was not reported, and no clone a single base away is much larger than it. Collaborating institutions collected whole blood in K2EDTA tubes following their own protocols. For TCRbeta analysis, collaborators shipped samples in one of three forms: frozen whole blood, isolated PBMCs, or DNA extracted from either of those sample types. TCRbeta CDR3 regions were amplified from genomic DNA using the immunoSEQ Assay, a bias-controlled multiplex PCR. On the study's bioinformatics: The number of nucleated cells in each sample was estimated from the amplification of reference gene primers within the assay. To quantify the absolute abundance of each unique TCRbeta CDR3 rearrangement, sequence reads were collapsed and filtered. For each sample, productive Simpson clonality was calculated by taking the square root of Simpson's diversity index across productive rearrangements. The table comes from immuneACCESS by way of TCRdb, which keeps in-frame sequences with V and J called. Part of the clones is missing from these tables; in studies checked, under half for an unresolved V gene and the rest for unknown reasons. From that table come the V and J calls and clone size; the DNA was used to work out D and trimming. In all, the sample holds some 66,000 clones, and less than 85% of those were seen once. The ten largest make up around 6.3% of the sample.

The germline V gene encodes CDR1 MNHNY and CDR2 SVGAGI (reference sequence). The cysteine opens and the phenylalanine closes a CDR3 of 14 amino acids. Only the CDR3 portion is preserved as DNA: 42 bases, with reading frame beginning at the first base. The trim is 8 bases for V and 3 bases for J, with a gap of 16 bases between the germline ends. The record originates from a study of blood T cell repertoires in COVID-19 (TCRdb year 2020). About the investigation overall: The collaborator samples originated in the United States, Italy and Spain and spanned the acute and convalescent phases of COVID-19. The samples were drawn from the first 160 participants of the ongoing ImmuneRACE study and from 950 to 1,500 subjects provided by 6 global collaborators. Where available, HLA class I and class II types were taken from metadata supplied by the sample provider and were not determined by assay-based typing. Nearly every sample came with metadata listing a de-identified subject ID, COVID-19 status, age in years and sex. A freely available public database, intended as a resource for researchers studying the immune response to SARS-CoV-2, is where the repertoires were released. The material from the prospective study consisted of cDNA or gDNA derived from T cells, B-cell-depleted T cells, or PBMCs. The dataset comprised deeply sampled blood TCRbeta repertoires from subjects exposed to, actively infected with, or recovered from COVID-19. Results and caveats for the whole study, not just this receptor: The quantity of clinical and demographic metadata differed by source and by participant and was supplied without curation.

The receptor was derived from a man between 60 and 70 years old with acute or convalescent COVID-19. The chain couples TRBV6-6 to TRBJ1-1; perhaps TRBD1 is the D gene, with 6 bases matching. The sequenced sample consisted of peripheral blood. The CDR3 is CASARGGSDTEAFF. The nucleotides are TGTGCCAGCGCTAGAGGGGGTTCGGACACTGAAGCTTTCTTT.